This T cell receptor beta chain was obtained from a study of cytomegalovirus exposure and HLA in healthy donors (dated by TCRdb to about 2017). About the study as a whole: An earlier analysis of several hundred of the donors reported about 260 Gb of sequence data and 117 million unique TCR beta sequences obtained from 150 million to 200 million T cells. An early release covering roughly 600 HLA-typed donors comprised 250 to 350 gigabases of sequencing data and approximately 80 million unique TCR sequences. Of the roughly 390 genotyped donors, 65% to 90% fell in the genetic ancestry cluster associated with self-reported Caucasian donors. The study aimed to test whether signatures of past pathogen exposure could be identified by cataloging public T cell receptors. The study profiled the T cell repertoires of under 850 subjects by immunosequencing and related them to cytomegalovirus serostatus. A separate validation cohort of 100 to 150 different subjects was used in addition to the approximately 610-subject first cohort. To predict cytomegalovirus infection status, the study brought together high-throughput TCR immunosequencing, statistical association of individual TCRs with disease status, and machine learning. A later analysis re-analyzed previously published TCR beta repertoires from about 730 donors and added high-resolution HLA genotyping to study TCR occurrence patterns. In the later analysis, no new phenotypic data were used to find candidate immune exposures; instead, reliance was placed on TCR beta sequences and their occurrence across donors. An earlier analysis of 587 of the donors applied high-throughput TCR beta sequencing to assess whether each TCR beta V gene segment acted as functional or pseudogenic. Alongside the repertoire data, information on donor age, sex, ethnicity and CMV serostatus was compiled. Genome-wide SNP genotypes for about 65% of the 666 donors were used in a later genetic analysis, which treated that subset as a discovery cohort. All discovery cohort repertoires had been generated using a single sequencing platform. Both class I and class II loci were covered by HLA typing, at four-digit resolution. The number of typed donors differed by locus: about 620-630 for A, B, C, DRB1 and DQB1; approximately 530 for DQA1; approximately 600 for DPA1; and some 430 for DPB1. Roughly five DR-DQ haplotypes were treated as single units for association and clustering because of strong linkage in the cohort. On average, about 240,000 unique TCR beta nucleotide sequences were sequenced per donor among some 420 genotyped donors of the cohort, with roughly 19% of those sequences being non-productive. Broad study findings and their caveats: Most CMV-associated TCR beta chains appeared to be HLA-restricted in a later analysis, and the HLA associations seemed to be driven largely by CMV exposure. Because some donors lacked HLA typing at each locus, the association tests relied only on the typed subset. In both the original and validation cohorts, the classifier was reported to diagnose cytomegalovirus status with high specificity and sensitivity. Assigning TCR associations to individual alleles was difficult when HLA alleles, especially DR and DQ, strongly co-occurred. Linkage disequilibrium might explain the correlated functional status among segregating V segments, but an unknown experimental factor could not be ruled out. According to the authors, the approach could potentially be generalized to other disease states and immunological phenotypes. In vitro tests confirmed that a few of the cytomegalovirus-associated TCR beta chains recognize cytomegalovirus antigens. In a later analysis, HLA-associated TCR beta chains were found to be more clonally expanded and to have lower generation probabilities than equally common non-associated chains. The earlier analysis of approximately 560 of the donors excluded over 15 rarely observed V segments, including chromosome 9 orphons, because counts were too low. Roughly uniform sequencing depth across donors was assumed in presence/absence analyses, although this assumption may not hold. Across donors, most TCR sequences were observed very rarely, whereas some public TCRs were present in many individuals. In a later analysis, several top co-occurrence clusters were reported to appear linked to parvovirus B19, influenza, CMV and Epstein-Barr virus. In an earlier analysis of 587 of the donors, most TCR beta V segments were observed in productive rearrangements about 90% or about 30% of the time, broadly matching IMGT annotations. Some IMGT-functional V segments, including TRBV6-2 and TRBV6-3, could not be distinguished by the 87-base-pair reads and were therefore excluded. According to a later analysis, TCR association rates differed among HLA loci, with DRB1 alleles showing the most associated TCRs and HLA-C alleles showing the fewest. A later analysis associated 16,951 TCR beta sequences with specific HLA alleles at a false discovery rate of 0.05. V-gene and J-gene trimming of TCR beta chains was associated with a missense DCLRE1C variant in a later genetic analysis, and the association was replicated in an independent cohort. A cluster of highly shared sequence variants was judged likely to represent a technical artifact of the sequencing pipeline. In a later genetic analysis, fewer N-insertions in productive TCRs were reported among donors in an Asian-associated ancestry cluster than the roughly 700-donor mean. Immune exposure information for the cohort was limited to CMV serostatus. A further reported finding was that TCR beta sequences accurately predicted the HLA-A and HLA-B alleles for most subjects in the first cohort. A total of 150 or so TCR beta chains were listed by the study as associated with cytomegalovirus. Only TCR beta chains were sequenced in this cohort, and the absence of alpha or paired-chain data limited detectable features.

Library preparation used the immunoSEQ multiplex PCR assay. For the multiplex PCR, a mixture combining 60 forward primers for TCR Vbeta segments and 13 reverse primers for TCR Jbeta segments was used. A multiplex PCR assay on genomic DNA amplified the CDR3 region of rearranged TCR beta genes. The amplified TCR beta libraries were sequenced on the Illumina HiSeq System as 87-base-pair reads. The original pipeline was this. A later analysis tallied tens of millions of unique TCR beta chains across the 666 repertoires, and approximately 9.9 million of those chains were shared by two or more donors. Raw reads were error-corrected and collapsed into unique sequences with a nearest-neighbor algorithm that merged closely related sequences to remove PCR and sequencing errors. V, D and J gene segments were assigned by aligning CDR3 sequences to IMGT reference sequences. For a sequence to be retained, at least a six-nucleotide match to both a V gene segment and a J gene segment was required. A rearrangement was called productive if the CDR3 had no stop codons and remained in frame with V and J, and every other rearrangement was called non-productive. Following IMGT convention, CDR3 was defined as the stretch from the second conserved V-encoded cysteine to the conserved J-encoded phenylalanine. In an earlier analysis of 500 to 650 of the donors, sequences lacking an unambiguous match to a single V gene segment were excluded. In an earlier analysis of a few hundred of the donors, a V segment was called functional when productive rearrangements were above 56.7%, and segregating when the standard deviation between donors exceeded 5%. To diagnose cytomegalovirus status from the catalog of TCR beta chain sequences, a statistical classification framework was built. In a later analysis, V and J genes were assigned by comparing TCR nucleotide sequences against IMGT/GENE-DB human TR gene sequences. In a later analysis, CDR3 sequences and most-parsimonious VDJ recombination scenarios were assigned using the TCRdist pipeline. In a later analysis, each TCR beta chain was defined by its CDR3 amino acid sequence together with its V-gene family, and reads lacking a unique V-gene family were excluded. In a later analysis, 500 to 650 highly shared, low-generation-probability nucleotide sequences were removed to address suspected cross-contamination and a sequencing artifact. A later analysis calculated a clonal expansion index for each public chain from normalized within-repertoire ranks of inferred template counts. Generation probabilities in a later analysis came from a VDJ recombination model fitted to out-of-frame rearrangements, and those results were checked against IGoR. In a later analysis, hypergeometric tests were used to score TCR-TCR, TCR-HLA and TCR-CMV co-occurrence, with a repertoire-size bias correction applied to TCR pairs. A later analysis estimated false discovery rates by permuting HLA or CMV assignments 20 times. In a later analysis, co-occurring TCRs were grouped using DBSCAN, and TCRdist sequence similarity was added for clustering within HLA-allele-positive subsets. Repertoires with fewer than 30,000 or more than 120,000 public chains, plus five repertoires with anomalous nucleotide sharing, were excluded from co-occurrence clustering. TCRdb holds this immuneACCESS table with in-frame rearrangements only. Some clones are missing; in checked studies, unresolved V genes explain under half, and the rest has no known cause. That table gives V, J and clone size, and the DNA gave D and trimming. This sample has 100,000 to 150,000 clones in its table, and around 72% of those were observed once. Approximately 2.6% of the sample lies in the top ten.

Of note for this clone: What this receptor recognizes is not known. No per-base quality is available; no much larger clone lies one base away.

In total, fewer than 750 healthy bone marrow donors made up the cohort. At the time of sampling, every cohort member was nominally healthy, though immune exposures that went unrecorded were likely present. CMV serostatus was positive for about 300 and negative for about 55% of the 666 cohort members, and was not recorded for this donor. A peripheral blood sample was provided by each donor, and peripheral blood mononuclear cells were used for TCR beta sequencing. The Qiagen DNeasy Blood Extraction Kit was used to extract genomic DNA from the blood cell samples. V is cut back by 4 bases and J by 3 bases, with 8 bases in the junction unmatched. CDR1 SQVTM and CDR2 ANQGSEA are derived from the germline V gene. The CDR3 sequence holds 14 residues, the cysteine and phenylalanine included. The DNA shown is the 42-base CDR3, in frame from base 1.

The sample was PBMCs. The rearrangement combines TRBV29-1 with TRBJ2-7; 8 nucleotides in the junction match TRBD1. This receptor was obtained from a human donor in good health. The sequenced DNA: TGCAGCGTTGTCTACGTTGACAGGGGCTACGAGCAGTACTTC. Its protein reads: CSVVYVDRGYEQYF.